The 16 T cell receptor beta chains below come from one sample, sequenced in a study of beta chain features in type 1 diabetes. TCRB transcripts that were expressed got sequenced, as all of the isolated RNA had been reverse transcribed. Profiled with immunoSEQ multiplex PCR; TCRdb holds only in-frame clones, not every one. Among under 250,000 clones listed, approximately 14% were seen once. The sample was naive CD4+ T cells from blood. The origin of the receptors is a woman aged 40 to 49 in good health.

A remark on this clone: Other DNA sequences within the sample encode an identical CDR3. The chain recombines TRBV7-9 with TRBJ2-1; D unclear. Per the germline V gene, CDR1 is SEHNR and CDR2 is FQNEAQ (reference sequence). Trimming took 1 base from V and 4 from J, leaving 5 bases between them. This CDR3 spans 13 amino acids. The CDR3 bases are TGTGCCAGCAGCTTAGGCCAGTACAATGAGCAGTTCTTC. Encoded protein: CASSLGQYNEQFF.

The rearrangement links TRBV6-5 to TRBJ1-1, with D possibly matching TRBD1 (6 bases). V dropped 6 bases and J dropped 4 bases, with 12 bases sitting between them. This CDR3 has 13 amino acids. In germline, CDR1 is MNHEY, CDR2 SVGAGI. CDR3 in amino acids: CASSLQGSTEAFF. CDR3 nucleotides: TGTGCCAGCAGCCTACAGGGATCCACTGAAGCTTTCTTT.

This sequence joins TRBV14 and TRBJ2-1; 7 bases map to TRBD1. The V gene end was trimmed by 0 bases and the J gene end by 12 bases; junction bases not matched to a gene: 2. The CDR3 is 12 amino acids. Germline values: CDR1 SGHDN, CDR2 FVKESK. This CDR3 reads CASSQDYRGQFF. As DNA, the CDR3 is TGTGCCAGCAGCCAAGATTACAGGGGGCAGTTCTTC.

The chain is built from TRBV5-1 and TRBJ2-7; 8 bases agree with TRBD1. CDR1 and CDR2 from the germline V gene are SGHRS and YFSETQ. V shed 3 bases and J 6 bases; nucleotides not matched to a gene: 14. This CDR3 comprises 16 residues. CDR3 residues: CASSSAKMTGVAEQYF. The CDR3 DNA sequence: TGCGCCAGCAGCTCCGCGAAAATGACAGGGGTGGCCGAGCAGTACTTC.

With respect to this clone: The identical CDR3 is also encoded by other nucleotide sequences in the sample. CDR3 sequence: CASSDRSSGANVLTF. CDR3 DNA: TGTGCCAGCAGTGATCGGAGCTCTGGGGCCAACGTCCTGACTTTC. The chain is built from TRBV6-1 and TRBJ2-6; D remains unclear. The length of the CDR3 is 15 residues. With 3 bases removed from V and 0 bases from J, the gap between germline ends came to 6 bases. Looked up from germline, CDR1 is MNHNS and CDR2 is SASEGT.

This clone was seen a handful of times. The chain uses TRBV2 and TRBJ1-2; TRBD1 might be the D (6 bases). Trimming took 7 bases from V and 5 from J, leaving 8 bases between them. From germline, CDR1 is SNHLY and CDR2 FYNNEI. The CDR3 runs 11 residues. The CDR3 protein is CASTGEYGYTF. DNA of the CDR3: TGTGCCAGCACAGGGGAGTATGGCTACACCTTC.

This clone was detected only a few times. V gene TRBV10-3 combines with J gene TRBJ2-1; tentative D call: TRBD1 (5 bases). The V gene's germline CDR1 is ENHRY and CDR2 SYGVKD. V was pared by 4 bases and J by 9 bases, with 10 bases between. The CDR3 extends over 12 amino acids. The CDR3 nucleotides read TGTGCCATCAGTGTCTTACAGGCTGAGCAGTTCTTC. Residues: CAISVLQAEQFF.

V is TRBV5-1 and J is TRBJ1-4; possibly TRBD1 for D (6 bases). The CDR3 runs to 16 residues. V lost 1 base and J lost 0, with 10 bases in between. Germline CDR1 and CDR2: SGHRS and YFSETQ. For the CDR3, the DNA is TGCGCCAGCAGCTTGCGCGGGGGCACAACTAATGAAAAACTGTTTTTT. It codes for CASSLRGGTTNEKLFF.

As for this clone: Other DNA sequences in this specimen translate into the identical CDR3. The chain joins TRBV18 to TRBJ2-3; 7 bases match TRBD1. The junction had 6 bases not matched to a gene; V was cut back by 3 bases and J by 3 bases. Looked up from germline, CDR1 is KGHSH and CDR2 is LQKENI. CDR3 length: 15 residues. In DNA, the CDR3 is TGTGCCAGCTCACCGCCGAGACAGGGAACAGATACGCAGTATTTT. It specifies CASSPPRQGTDTQYF.

This clone was observed a handful of times. This rearrangement joins TRBV6-5 to TRBJ1-6, with D perhaps TRBD1 (6 bases). Germline loops: CDR1 MNHEY, CDR2 SVGAGI. The CDR3 has 14 amino acids. V was clipped by 6 bases and J by 7 bases, with 13 bases between them. CDR3: CASRHRDYNSPLHF. The CDR3 DNA sequence: TGTGCCAGCAGACACAGGGACTACAATTCACCCCTCCACTTT.

This clone was counted only a few times. The rearrangement uses TRBV11-2 and TRBJ2-7, with unresolved D. This CDR3 contains 12 residues. CDR1 is SGHAT, CDR2 FQNNGV, per germline. V lost 1 base and J lost 4, with 5 bases in between. Here the CDR3 DNA reads TGTGCCAGCAGCTTAGGCCAGTACGAGCAGTACTTC. Translated, it gives CASSLGQYEQYF.

This clone was recorded a few times. Here the CDR3 DNA reads TGTGCCAGCAGCTTCTCTAGCGGAACCTACGAGCAGTACTTC. It translates to CASSFSSGTYEQYF. V gene TRBV7-2 combines with J gene TRBJ2-7; 7 bases align to TRBD2. V lost 3 bases, J lost 2 bases, and 4 bases stayed unmatched. CDR1 is SGHTA and CDR2 is FQGNSA in the germline V gene. The CDR3 extends over 14 amino acids.

This chain uses TRBV19 with TRBJ2-5, with 8 positions matching TRBD1. Germline CDR1 and CDR2: LNHDA and SQIVND (reference sequence). The junction had 12 bases not matched to a gene; V was cut back by 5 bases and J by 4 bases. The CDR3 is made up of 16 amino acids. CDR3 protein: CASSLGLQGAGETQYF. The CDR3 nucleotides read TGTGCCAGTAGTCTCGGCCTCCAGGGGGCCGGAGAGACCCAGTACTTC.

Concerning this clone: The identical CDR3 is also encoded by other nucleotide sequences in the sample. The rearrangement joins TRBV14 to TRBJ1-1, with 10 bases matching TRBD1. CDR1 and CDR2 from the germline V gene are SGHDN and FVKESK. J was trimmed by 1 base and V by 3 bases; bases with no gene match: 2. The CDR3 contains 15 residues. The DNA of the CDR3 is TGTGCCAGCAGCCAGAGGACAGGGGGGAACACTGAAGCTTTCTTT. This gives the protein CASSQRTGGNTEAFF.

The chain uses TRBV5-1 and TRBJ2-1; tentative D call: TRBD1 (6 bases). This CDR3 has 16 residues. The V gene lost 9 bases and the J gene lost 8 bases, with 27 bases spanning the gap. The germline gives CDR1 SGHRS, CDR2 YFSETQ. CDR3 protein: CATSPRGQGLGDEQFF. The CDR3 DNA reads as TGCGCCACCTCTCCCCGGGGTCAGGGGCTTGGTGATGAGCAGTTCTTC.

The V call is TRBV7-8, the J call TRBJ1-5, with D hard to call. There are 15 residues in the CDR3. V was pared by 3 bases and J by 1 base, with 10 bases between. CDR1 and CDR2 from the germline V gene are SGHVS and FQNEAQ. CDR3 sequence: CASSFGRVSNQPQHF. CDR3 coding DNA: TGTGCCAGCAGCTTTGGCCGGGTGAGCAATCAGCCCCAGCATTTT.